Following are 32 T cell receptor beta chains from one sample sequenced in a study of blood T cell repertoires in COVID-19. Data came from immunoSEQ multiplex PCR; TCRdb stores just in-frame clones and leaves some out. The sample has roughly 330,000 clones, approximately 89% seen once. Material: PBMCs or T cells enriched from blood (not recorded which). The source of these receptors is a woman aged 30 to 39 who had recovered from COVID-19.

The gene calls are TRBV18 and TRBJ1-2; 8 nucleotides match TRBD1. This CDR3 comprises 14 residues. The V gene end was trimmed by 6 bases and the J gene end by 4 bases; junction bases not matched to a gene: 7. Looked up from germline, CDR1 is KGHSH and CDR2 is LQKENI. The CDR3 bases are TGTGCCAGCTCGCCGGGACAGGAGCCCTATGGCTACACCTTC. This encodes CASSPGQEPYGYTF. Drawing the rest from reference TRBV18 and TRBJ1-2, the complete variable domain is NAGVMQNPRHLVRRRGQEARLRCSPMKGHSHVYWYRQLPEEGLKFMVYLQKENIIDESGMPKERFSAEFPKEGPSILRIQQVVRGDSAAYFCASSPGQEPYGYTFGSGTRLTVV.

This clone was recorded only once. The chain carries TRBV5-6 and TRBJ1-1; D is uncertain. Trimming took off 2 bases at V and 5 bases at J, with 10 bases between the two ends. The CDR3 consists of 13 residues. CDR1 and CDR2 (germline): SGHDT, YYEEEE. CDR3 residues: CASSLPGRTEAFF. CDR3 nucleotides: TGTGCCAGCAGCTTACCCGGGAGAACTGAAGCTTTCTTT.

The chain links TRBV28 to TRBJ1-2; D unclear. Germline assignment: CDR1 MDHEN and CDR2 SYDVKM. The V end was cut by 5 bases, the J end by 5 bases, with 18 bases between. This CDR3 comprises 15 residues. The CDR3: CASSPTGFFLYGYTF. As DNA, the CDR3 is TGTGCCAGCAGTCCAACGGGGTTTTTCCTGTATGGCTACACCTTC.

This sequence joins TRBV19 and TRBJ1-1, with no clear D. CDR1 is LNHDA, CDR2 SQIVND, per germline (reference sequence). The CDR3 extends over 16 amino acids. Trimming removed 1 base from V and 2 bases from J, with 14 bases in between. For the CDR3, the DNA is TGTGCCAGTAGTATAGTAGGTGAGGAAATAAACACTGAAGCTTTCTTT. It encodes CASSIVGEEINTEAFF. Combining the CDR3 with reference TRBV19 and TRBJ1-1 gives the whole variable domain DGGITQSPKYLFRKEGQNVTLSCEQNLNHDAMYWYRQDPGQGLRLIYYSQIVNDFQKGDIAEGYSVSREKKESFPLTVTSAQKNPTAFYLCASSIVGEEINTEAFFGQGTRLTVV.

The chain couples TRBV4-2 to TRBJ1-1; 8 bases fit TRBD1. Trimming took 0 bases from V and 5 from J; bases not matched to a gene: 17. Germline CDR1 LGHNA, CDR2 YNFKEQ. The CDR3 covers 19 residues. The CDR3 here is CASSQDTRVMDREGTEAFF. The CDR3 DNA is TGTGCCAGCAGCCAAGATACGAGGGTTATGGACAGGGAGGGAACTGAAGCTTTCTTT.

The chain couples TRBV4-3 to TRBJ2-7; a possible D gene is TRBD1 (6 bases). V was clipped by 0 bases and J by 2 bases, with 11 bases between them. Per the germline V gene, CDR1 is LGHNA and CDR2 is YSLEER. This CDR3 contains 15 residues. The CDR3 loop is CASSQEPDRTYEQYF. DNA for the CDR3: TGCGCCAGCAGCCAAGAGCCCGACAGGACCTACGAGCAGTACTTC.

The chain couples TRBV5-1 to TRBJ2-5; possible D gene TRBD2, 6 bases. The CDR3 length is 14 residues. Trimming took 4 bases from V and 4 from J, leaving 14 bases between them. Germline CDR1 is SGHRS and CDR2 is YFSETQ. This CDR3 is CASSGTSLRETQYF. As DNA, the CDR3 is TGCGCCAGCAGCGGGACTTCCCTCCGAGAGACCCAGTACTTC.

In DNA form, the CDR3 reads TGTGCCAGCAGCGACGGGCCCTATAGCGATGAGCAGTTCTTC. It specifies CASSDGPYSDEQFF. The J gene is TRBJ2-1, the V gene TRBV3-1 (or the pseudogene TRBV3-2); D perhaps matches TRBD2 (5 bases). Germline V gene sequence: CDR1 LGHDT, CDR2 YNNKEL (reference sequence). V lost 5 bases and J 8 bases, leaving 16 bases between the germline ends. This CDR3 comprises 14 residues.

This rearrangement joins TRBV5-5 to TRBJ1-3; D remains unclear. Trimming removed 3 bases at V and 8 bases at J, with 9 bases between. This CDR3 contains 12 residues. Germline V gene lookup returns CDR1 SGHKS and CDR2 YYEKEE (reference sequence). CDR3 bases: TGTGCCAGCAGCTCTTTGGGCGACACCATATATTTT. Translation gives CASSSLGDTIYF.

This rearrangement joins TRBV5-4 to TRBJ2-5, with 7 bases aligning to TRBD2. This CDR3 comprises 17 residues. J was trimmed by 5 bases and V by 3 bases; bases with no gene match: 16. Germline V gene sequence: CDR1 SGHNT, CDR2 YYREEE (reference sequence). The CDR3: CASSSDRGTKPWETQYF. For the CDR3, the DNA is TGTGCCAGCAGCTCAGACCGAGGGACTAAGCCATGGGAGACCCAGTACTTC.

This clone was counted a single time. The V gene is TRBV28, the J gene TRBJ2-5; 11 bases align to TRBD2. The CDR3 is 14 amino acids. Germline V gene data show CDR1 as MDHEN and CDR2 as SYDVKM. The V segment lost 5 bases and the J segment 5 bases; nucleotides outside the gene matches: 4. The CDR3 protein is CASSITSGGETQYF. DNA of the CDR3: TGTGCCAGCAGTATCACTAGCGGGGGCGAGACCCAGTACTTC.

The chain is built from TRBV13 and TRBJ1-1, with 7 bases lining up with TRBD1. J lost 4 bases, V lost 4 bases, and 9 bases had no gene match. The germline gives CDR1 PRHDT, CDR2 FYEKMQ (reference sequence). This CDR3 is 15 amino acids long. CDR3 coding DNA: TGTGCCAGCAGCTCCTGGACAGGCGAAAGCACTGAAGCTTTCTTT. Amino acids: CASSSWTGESTEAFF.

The chain carries TRBV7-8 and TRBJ1-2; the D is unclear. Trimming took 5 bases from V and 7 from J, leaving 11 bases between them. The CDR3 extends over 12 amino acids. CDR1 and CDR2 (germline): SGHVS, FQNEAQ. The CDR3 here is CASSPRIGGYTF. CDR3 sequence (DNA): TGTGCCAGCAGCCCCAGGATTGGTGGCTACACCTTC.

The chain combines TRBV2 with TRBJ1-5; no reliable D call. CDR3 length equals 13 residues. CDR1 is SNHLY, CDR2 FYNNEI, per germline. V lost 6 bases to trimming and J lost 0 bases, with 6 bases between them. Written as DNA, the CDR3 is TGTGCCAGCAGGGGAGATAGCAATCAGCCCCAGCATTTT. Encoded protein: CASRGDSNQPQHF. Variable domain in full (rest from reference TRBV2 and TRBJ1-5): EPEVTQTPSHQVTQMGQEVILRCVPISNHLYFYWYRQILGQKVEFLVSFYNNEISEKSEIFDDQFSVERPDGSNFTLKIRSTKLEDSAMYFCASRGDSNQPQHFGDGTRLSIL.

V and J are TRBV15 and TRBJ1-5; 8 bases align to TRBD1. J was trimmed by 7 bases and V by 3 bases; bases with no gene match: 11. Germline V gives CDR1 LNHNV, CDR2 YYDKDF (reference sequence). CDR3 length: 16 residues. CDR3 amino acids: CATSSVLTGAKQPQHF. In DNA, the CDR3 is TGTGCCACCAGCAGTGTCCTGACAGGGGCAAAACAGCCCCAGCATTTT.

The genes are TRBV28 and TRBJ2-3; 11 bases are a match to TRBD2. The CDR3 spans 19 residues. In germline, CDR1 is MDHEN, CDR2 SYDVKM. J gave up 2 bases and V 1 base, and 11 bases lay outside the gene matches. The CDR3 here is CASSLSPRASGGTTDTQYF. The CDR3 DNA follows: TGTGCCAGCAGTTTATCCCCAAGGGCTAGCGGGGGGACCACAGATACGCAGTATTTT.

This clone was observed once. This chain joins TRBV11-3 and TRBJ2-3; D is undetermined. The V gene lost 1 base and the J gene lost 0 bases, with 8 bases spanning the gap. The germline V gene encodes CDR1 SGHNT and CDR2 YENEEA. The CDR3 loop spans 15 amino acids. The DNA for the CDR3 is TGTGCCAGCAGCTTAGGTTTTTCTAGCACAGATACGCAGTATTTT. It codes for CASSLGFSSTDTQYF.

The chain links TRBV5-1 to TRBJ1-1; D call uncertain. The CDR3 sequence is 15 residues long. From germline, CDR1 is SGHRS and CDR2 YFSETQ. Between the trimmed V and J ends, which lost 0 bases and 3 bases, there was a span of 12 bases. The CDR3 region has the DNA TGCGCCAGCAGCTTGGAAGAGGGATCCTACACTGAAGCTTTCTTT. Translating gives CASSLEEGSYTEAFF.

The chain employs TRBV3-1 (or the pseudogene TRBV3-2) and TRBJ2-7, with a possible D match to TRBD1 (6 bases). Trimming took off 0 bases at V and 8 bases at J, with 8 bases between the two ends. Germline CDR1 and CDR2: LGHDT and YNNKEL (reference sequence). This CDR3 is 12 amino acids long. The CDR3 sequence: CASSQEGGQQYF. CDR3 coding DNA: TGTGCCAGCAGCCAAGAAGGGGGACAGCAGTACTTC.

V and J are TRBV7-2 and TRBJ2-7; 9 nucleotides align to TRBD1. Trimming removed 5 bases from V and 4 bases from J; junction bases left unmatched: 9. CDR3 length: 15 residues. CDR1 and CDR2 from the germline V gene are SGHTA and FQGNSA. CDR3 nucleotides: TGTGCCAGCAGCCAGACAGGGGGGCGGACGTACGAGCAGTACTTC. Its protein product is CASSQTGGRTYEQYF.

In its sample, this clone was seen once. The rearrangement links TRBV18 to TRBJ2-1; 10 bases match TRBD1. Germline assignment: CDR1 KGHSH and CDR2 LQKENI. CDR3 length: 13 residues. The trim removed 10 bases at V and 6 bases at J, leaving 6 bases unmatched. This CDR3 reads CATGTGVGNEQFF. Written as DNA, the CDR3 is TGTGCCACCGGGACAGGGGTGGGCAATGAGCAGTTCTTC. Variable domain in full (rest from reference TRBV18 and TRBJ2-1): NAGVMQNPRHLVRRRGQEARLRCSPMKGHSHVYWYRQLPEEGLKFMVYLQKENIIDESGMPKERFSAEFPKEGPSILRIQQVVRGDSAAYFCATGTGVGNEQFFGPGTRLTVL.

V is TRBV27 and J is TRBJ1-5; D not certain. Germline V gene lookup returns CDR1 MNHEY and CDR2 SMNVEV (reference sequence). CDR3 size: 13 residues. V was trimmed by 3 bases and J by 5 bases, leaving 8 bases between them. Here the CDR3 reads CASSLGSHQPQHF. CDR3 nucleotides: TGTGCCAGCAGTTTGGGCAGTCATCAGCCCCAGCATTTT.

In DNA form, the CDR3 reads TGTGCCAGTAGTATCAGGGGACGGGGCGAGTACGAGCAGTACTTC. This codes for CASSIRGRGEYEQYF. This rearrangement joins TRBV19 to TRBJ2-7; tentatively, D is TRBD1 (6 bases). This CDR3 contains 15 residues. The V gene's germline CDR1 is LNHDA and CDR2 SQIVND (reference sequence). V lost 3 bases and J 4 bases, leaving 16 bases between the germline ends.

This chain connects TRBV7-2 to TRBJ1-5; D is ambiguous. The CDR3 extends over 12 amino acids. Trimming shortened V by 4 bases and J by 4 bases, and 5 bases separated the two germline ends. Germline CDR1 is SGHTA and CDR2 is FQGNSA. The CDR3, as DNA: TGTGCCAGCAGCTCGACAAATCAGCCCCAGCATTTT. It translates to CASSSTNQPQHF. Supplemented by reference TRBV7-2 and TRBJ1-5, the full variable domain reads GAGVSQSPSNKVTEKGKDVELRCDPISGHTALYWYRQSLGQGLEFLIYFQGNSAPDKSGLPSDRFSAERTGGSVSTLTIQRTQQEDSAVYLCASSSTNQPQHFGDGTRLSIL.

This clone was recorded only once. J is TRBJ2-4 and V is TRBV7-9; TRBD2 matches 7 bases. This CDR3 has 15 residues. Germline V gene sequence: CDR1 SEHNR, CDR2 FQNEAQ (reference sequence). V lost 1 base, J lost 3 bases, and 3 bases stayed unmatched. DNA for the CDR3: TGTGCCAGCAGCTTAGGCAGGGAGGGCAAAAACATTCAGTACTTC. Translation: CASSLGREGKNIQYF. Combining the CDR3 with reference TRBV7-9 and TRBJ2-4 gives the whole variable domain DTGVSQNPRHKITKRGQNVTFRCDPISEHNRLYWYRQTLGQGPEFLTYFQNEAQLEKSRLLSDRFSAERPKGSFSTLEIQRTEQGDSAMYLCASSLGREGKNIQYFGAGTRLSVL.

This chain uses TRBV19 with TRBJ1-1, with D tentatively TRBD1 (5 bases). The CDR3 contains 14 residues. Germline V gene lookup returns CDR1 LNHDA and CDR2 SQIVND (reference sequence). With 5 bases removed from V and 0 bases from J, the gap between germline ends came to 10 bases. CDR3 amino acids: CASSSGDLNTEAFF. DNA of the CDR3: TGTGCCAGTAGTTCGGGGGACCTGAACACTGAAGCTTTCTTT.

The chain employs TRBV2 and TRBJ1-2; D remains ambiguous. V dropped 4 bases and J dropped 4 bases, with 16 bases sitting between them. Germline V gene sequence: CDR1 SNHLY, CDR2 FYNNEI. The CDR3 extends over 15 amino acids. CDR3 protein: CASSGGFRTFYGYTF. The CDR3 DNA is TGTGCCAGCAGTGGAGGGTTCAGGACCTTCTATGGCTACACCTTC.

This clone was seen only a few times. The V gene is TRBV4-3, the J gene TRBJ1-2; D call uncertain. The CDR3 spans 15 residues. Germline CDR1 reads LGHNA; CDR2 reads YSLEER. Trimming removed 0 bases at V and 4 bases at J, with 12 bases between. As DNA, the CDR3 is TGCGCCAGCAGCCAAGATAGAGATCGAGCCTATGGCTACACCTTC. It encodes CASSQDRDRAYGYTF.

The chain joins TRBV2 to TRBJ1-5; perhaps TRBD1 as D (5 bases). In germline, CDR1 is SNHLY, CDR2 FYNNEI. The CDR3 has 14 amino acids. V lost 4 bases and J 3 bases, leaving 10 bases between the germline ends. CDR3 region: CASSGRQNNQPQHF. In DNA, the CDR3 is TGTGCCAGCAGTGGTCGACAGAACAATCAGCCCCAGCATTTT.

The gene calls are TRBV10-3 and TRBJ1-5; 8 bases agree with TRBD1. Per germline, CDR1 ENHRY and CDR2 SYGVKD. V shed 8 bases, J shed 6 bases, and the junction held 3 bases outside the gene matches. CDR3 length: 12 amino acids. The CDR3 loop is CAIGQGGQPQHF. CDR3 sequence (DNA): TGTGCCATCGGACAGGGAGGTCAGCCCCAGCATTTT.

This clone was detected only once. V usage is TRBV27 and J usage is TRBJ1-2, with TRBD1 matching 10 bases. The length of the CDR3 is 13 residues. V gave up 5 bases and J gave up 9 bases; unmatched junction bases: 6. CDR1 is MNHEY, CDR2 SMNVEV, per germline (reference sequence). The CDR3, as DNA: TGTGCCAGCAGTACCACGGGACAGGGGAGCTACACCTTC. Residues: CASSTTGQGSYTF.

The V call is TRBV5-1, the J call TRBJ2-2, with TRBD2 matching over 10 bases. V shed 0 bases, J shed 5 bases, and the junction held 7 bases outside the gene matches. Germline V lookup: CDR1 SGHRS, CDR2 YFSETQ. CDR3 length: 17 residues. CDR3 region: CASSLASGGRSTGELFF. CDR3 bases: TGCGCCAGCAGCTTGGCTAGCGGGGGCCGAAGTACCGGGGAGCTGTTTTTT.